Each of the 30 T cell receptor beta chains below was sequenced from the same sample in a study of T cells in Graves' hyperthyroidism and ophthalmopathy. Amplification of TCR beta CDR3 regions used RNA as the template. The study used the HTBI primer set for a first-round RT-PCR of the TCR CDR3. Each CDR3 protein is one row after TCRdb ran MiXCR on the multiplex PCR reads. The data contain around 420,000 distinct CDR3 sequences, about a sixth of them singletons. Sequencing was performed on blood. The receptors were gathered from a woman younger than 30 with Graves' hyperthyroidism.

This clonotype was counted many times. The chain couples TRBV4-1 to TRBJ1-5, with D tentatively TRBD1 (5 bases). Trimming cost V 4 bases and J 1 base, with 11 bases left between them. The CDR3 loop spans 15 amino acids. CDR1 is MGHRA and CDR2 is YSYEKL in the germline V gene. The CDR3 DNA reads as TGCGCCAGCAGCCTTCGGCAGGGAAGCAATCAGCCCCAGCATTTT. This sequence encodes CASSLRQGSNQPQHF.

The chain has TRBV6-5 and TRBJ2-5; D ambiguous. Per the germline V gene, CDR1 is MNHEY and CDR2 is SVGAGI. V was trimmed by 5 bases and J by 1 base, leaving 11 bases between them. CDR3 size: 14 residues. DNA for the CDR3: TGTGCCAGCAGTCTCTCGGGCCTCCAAGAGACCCAGTACTTC. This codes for CASSLSGLQETQYF.

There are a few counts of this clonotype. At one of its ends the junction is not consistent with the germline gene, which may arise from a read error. CDR3 DNA sequence: TGCAGCGTTTTTCAGGTGAACTCCGGGGAGCTGTTTTTT. Protein: CSVFQVNSGELFF. V gene TRBV29-1 combines with J gene TRBJ2-2, with unresolved D. The CDR3 extends over 13 amino acids. CDR1 SQVTM and CDR2 ANQGSEA come from the germline V gene.

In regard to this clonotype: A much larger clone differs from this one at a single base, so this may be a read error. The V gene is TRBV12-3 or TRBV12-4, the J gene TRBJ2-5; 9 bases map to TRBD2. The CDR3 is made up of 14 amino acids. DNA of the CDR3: TGTGCCAGCTCCCGCGGGGGGGGACGGGAGACCCAGCACTTC. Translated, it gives CASSRGGGRETQHF.

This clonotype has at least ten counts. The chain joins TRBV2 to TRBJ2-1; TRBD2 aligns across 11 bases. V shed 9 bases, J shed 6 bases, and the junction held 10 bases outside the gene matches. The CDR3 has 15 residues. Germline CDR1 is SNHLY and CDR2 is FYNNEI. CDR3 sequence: CARMDRLAGINEQFF. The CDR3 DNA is TGTGCCAGAATGGATCGACTAGCGGGGATCAATGAGCAGTTCTTC.

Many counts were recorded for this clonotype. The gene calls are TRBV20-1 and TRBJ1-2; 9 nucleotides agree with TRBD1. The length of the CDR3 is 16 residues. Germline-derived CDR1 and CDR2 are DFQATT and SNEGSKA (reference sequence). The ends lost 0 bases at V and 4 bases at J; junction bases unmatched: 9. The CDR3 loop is CSARDTGQGGGYGYTF. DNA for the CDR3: TGCAGTGCTAGAGATACGGGACAGGGCGGTGGCTATGGCTACACCTTC.

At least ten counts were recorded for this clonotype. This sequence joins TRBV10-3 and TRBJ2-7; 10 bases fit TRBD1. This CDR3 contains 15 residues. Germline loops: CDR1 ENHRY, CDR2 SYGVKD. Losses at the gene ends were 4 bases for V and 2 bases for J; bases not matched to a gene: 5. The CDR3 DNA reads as TGTGCCATCAGTGGACAGGGGGCTTTTGCCTACGAGCAGTACTTC. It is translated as CAISGQGAFAYEQYF.

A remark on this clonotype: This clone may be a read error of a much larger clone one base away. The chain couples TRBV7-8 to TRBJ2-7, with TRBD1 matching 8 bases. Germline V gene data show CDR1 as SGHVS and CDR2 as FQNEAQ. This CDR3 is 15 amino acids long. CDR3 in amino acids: CASSARTGKGHEQCF. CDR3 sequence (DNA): TGTGCCAGCAGCGCTCGGACAGGGAAGGGCCACGAGCAGTGCTTC.

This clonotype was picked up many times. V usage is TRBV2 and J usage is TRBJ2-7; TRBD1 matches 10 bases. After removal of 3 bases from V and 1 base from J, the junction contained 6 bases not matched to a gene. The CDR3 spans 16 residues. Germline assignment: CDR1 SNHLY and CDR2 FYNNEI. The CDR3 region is CASSDVGQGNSYEQYF. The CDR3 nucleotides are TGTGCCAGCAGTGATGTGGGACAGGGGAATTCCTACGAGCAGTACTTC. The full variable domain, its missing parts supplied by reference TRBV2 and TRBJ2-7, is EPEVTQTPSHQVTQMGQEVILRCVPISNHLYFYWYRQILGQKVEFLVSFYNNEISEKSEIFDDQFSVERPDGSNFTLKIRSTKLEDSAMYFCASSDVGQGNSYEQYFGPGTRLTVT.

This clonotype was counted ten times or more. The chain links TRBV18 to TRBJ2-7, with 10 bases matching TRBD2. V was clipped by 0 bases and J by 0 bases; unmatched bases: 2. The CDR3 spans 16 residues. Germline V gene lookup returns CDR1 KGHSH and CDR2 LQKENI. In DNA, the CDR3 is TGTGCCAGCTCACCACCTAGCGGGGGGCACTCCTACGAGCAGTACTTC. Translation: CASSPPSGGHSYEQYF. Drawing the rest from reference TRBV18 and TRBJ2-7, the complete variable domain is NAGVMQNPRHLVRRRGQEARLRCSPMKGHSHVYWYRQLPEEGLKFMVYLQKENIIDESGMPKERFSAEFPKEGPSILRIQQVVRGDSAAYFCASSPPSGGHSYEQYFGPGTRLTVT.

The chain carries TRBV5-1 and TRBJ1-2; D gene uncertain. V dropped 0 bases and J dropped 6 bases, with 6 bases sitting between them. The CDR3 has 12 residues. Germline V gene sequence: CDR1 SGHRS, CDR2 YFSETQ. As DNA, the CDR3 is TGCGCCAGCAGCTTGGATAGCGATGGCTACACCTTC. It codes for CASSLDSDGYTF. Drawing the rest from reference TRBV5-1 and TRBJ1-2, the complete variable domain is KAGVTQTPRYLIKTRGQQVTLSCSPISGHRSVSWYQQTPGQGLQFLFEYFSETQRNKGNFPGRFSGRQFSNSRSEMNVSTLELGDSALYLCASSLDSDGYTFGSGTRLTVV.

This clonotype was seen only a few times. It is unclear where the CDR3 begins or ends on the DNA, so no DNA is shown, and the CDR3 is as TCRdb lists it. The CDR3 is CASSEWGEGNTF. This rearrangement joins TRBV6-1 to TRBJ1-2. From its first to its last residue, the CDR3 has 12 amino acids. Germline V lookup: CDR1 MNHNS, CDR2 SASEGT.

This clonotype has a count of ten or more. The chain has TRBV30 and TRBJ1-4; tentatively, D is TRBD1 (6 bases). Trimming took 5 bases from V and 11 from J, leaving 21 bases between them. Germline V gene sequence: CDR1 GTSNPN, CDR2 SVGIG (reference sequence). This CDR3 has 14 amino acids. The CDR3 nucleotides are TGTGCCTGGGACCCTCCGACAGGTTCGGGGAAACTGTTTTTT. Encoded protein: CAWDPPTGSGKLFF.

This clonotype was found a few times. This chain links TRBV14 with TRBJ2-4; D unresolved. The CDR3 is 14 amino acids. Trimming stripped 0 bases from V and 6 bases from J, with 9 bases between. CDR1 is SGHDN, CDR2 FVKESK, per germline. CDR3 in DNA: TGTGCCAGCAGCCAAGAGGCCGGGTTAAACATTCAGTACTTC. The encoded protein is CASSQEAGLNIQYF.

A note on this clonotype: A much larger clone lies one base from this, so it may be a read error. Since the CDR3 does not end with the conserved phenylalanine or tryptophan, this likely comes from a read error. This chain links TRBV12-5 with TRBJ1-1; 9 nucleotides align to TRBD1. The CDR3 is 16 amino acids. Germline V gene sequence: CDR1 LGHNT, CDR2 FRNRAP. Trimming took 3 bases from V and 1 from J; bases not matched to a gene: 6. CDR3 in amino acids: CASGFKTGGENTEAFL. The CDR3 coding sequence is TGTGCTAGTGGTTTCAAAACAGGGGGCGAGAACACTGAAGCTTTCCTT.

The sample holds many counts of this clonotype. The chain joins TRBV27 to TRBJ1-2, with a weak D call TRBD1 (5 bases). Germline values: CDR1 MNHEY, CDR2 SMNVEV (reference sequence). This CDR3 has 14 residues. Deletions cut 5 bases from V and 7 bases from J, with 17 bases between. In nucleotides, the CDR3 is TGTGCCAGCAGTGCGACTAGGGGATGGCGTGGCTACACCTTC. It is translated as CASSATRGWRGYTF.

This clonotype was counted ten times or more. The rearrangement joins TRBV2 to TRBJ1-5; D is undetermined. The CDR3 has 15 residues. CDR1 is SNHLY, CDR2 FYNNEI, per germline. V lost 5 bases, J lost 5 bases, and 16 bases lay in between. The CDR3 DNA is TGTGCCAGCAGTCACAAGGTCGGCGGGGATCAGCCCCAGCATTTT. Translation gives CASSHKVGGDQPQHF.

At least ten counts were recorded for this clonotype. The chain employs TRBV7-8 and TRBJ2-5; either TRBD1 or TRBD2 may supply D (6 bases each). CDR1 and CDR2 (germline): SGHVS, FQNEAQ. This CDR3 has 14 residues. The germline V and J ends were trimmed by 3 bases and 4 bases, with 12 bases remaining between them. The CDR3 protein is CASSFPGAAETQYF. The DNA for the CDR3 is TGTGCCAGCAGCTTCCCGGGGGCGGCAGAGACCCAGTACTTC.

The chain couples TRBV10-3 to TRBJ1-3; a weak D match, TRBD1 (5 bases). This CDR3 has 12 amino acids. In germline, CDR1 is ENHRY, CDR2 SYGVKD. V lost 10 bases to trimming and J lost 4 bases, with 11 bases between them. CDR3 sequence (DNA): TGTGCCACGGGGACTGTCGGAAACACCATATATTTT. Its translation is CATGTVGNTIYF.

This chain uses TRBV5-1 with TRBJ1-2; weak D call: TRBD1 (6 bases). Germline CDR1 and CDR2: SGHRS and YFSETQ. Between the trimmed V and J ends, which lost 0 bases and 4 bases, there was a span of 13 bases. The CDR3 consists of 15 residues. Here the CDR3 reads CASSLEGGRVYGYTF. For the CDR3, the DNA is TGCGCCAGCAGCTTGGAGGGGGGACGAGTCTATGGCTACACCTTC.

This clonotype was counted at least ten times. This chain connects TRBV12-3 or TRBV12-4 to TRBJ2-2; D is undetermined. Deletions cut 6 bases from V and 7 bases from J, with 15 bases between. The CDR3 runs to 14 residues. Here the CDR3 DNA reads TGTGCCAGCAGCCCCCGGTTGTTCGGCGGGGAGCTGTTTTTT. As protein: CASSPRLFGGELFF.

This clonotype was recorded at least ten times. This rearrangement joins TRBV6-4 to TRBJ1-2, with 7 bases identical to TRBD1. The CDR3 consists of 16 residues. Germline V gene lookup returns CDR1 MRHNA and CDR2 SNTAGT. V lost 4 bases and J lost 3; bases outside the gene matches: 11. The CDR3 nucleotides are TGTGCCAGCAGTGTAGCAGGGGGAGGTTTGGACTATGGCTACACCTTC. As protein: CASSVAGGGLDYGYTF.

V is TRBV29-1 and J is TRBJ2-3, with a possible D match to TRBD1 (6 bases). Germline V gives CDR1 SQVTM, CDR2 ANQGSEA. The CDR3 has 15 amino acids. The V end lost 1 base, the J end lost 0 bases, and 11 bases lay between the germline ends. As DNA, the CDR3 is TGCAGCGTTGAAGGGGCAGGGGTGAGCACAGATACGCAGTATTTT. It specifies CSVEGAGVSTDTQYF.

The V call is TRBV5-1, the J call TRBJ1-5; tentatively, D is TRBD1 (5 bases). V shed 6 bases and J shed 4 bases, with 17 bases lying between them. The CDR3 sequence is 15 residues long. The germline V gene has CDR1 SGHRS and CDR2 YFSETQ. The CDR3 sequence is CASTETGGGNQPQHF. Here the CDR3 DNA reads TGCGCCAGCACCGAAACGGGGGGAGGGAATCAGCCCCAGCATTTT. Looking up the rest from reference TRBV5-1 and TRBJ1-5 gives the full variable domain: KAGVTQTPRYLIKTRGQQVTLSCSPISGHRSVSWYQQTPGQGLQFLFEYFSETQRNKGNFPGRFSGRQFSNSRSEMNVSTLELGDSALYLCASTETGGGNQPQHFGDGTRLSIL.

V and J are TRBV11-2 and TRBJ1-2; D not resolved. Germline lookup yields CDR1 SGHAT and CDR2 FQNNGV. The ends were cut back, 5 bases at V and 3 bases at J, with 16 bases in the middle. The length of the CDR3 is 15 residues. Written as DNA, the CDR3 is TGTGCCAGCAGCCACTACAAGTCCCGGGACTATGGCTACACCTTC. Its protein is CASSHYKSRDYGYTF.

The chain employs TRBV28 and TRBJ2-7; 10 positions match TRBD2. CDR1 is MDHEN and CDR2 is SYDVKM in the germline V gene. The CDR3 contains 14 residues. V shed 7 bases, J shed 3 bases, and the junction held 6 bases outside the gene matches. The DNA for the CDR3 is TGTGCCAGCAACCGCCTAGCGGGAGACTACGAGCAGTACTTC. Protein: CASNRLAGDYEQYF.

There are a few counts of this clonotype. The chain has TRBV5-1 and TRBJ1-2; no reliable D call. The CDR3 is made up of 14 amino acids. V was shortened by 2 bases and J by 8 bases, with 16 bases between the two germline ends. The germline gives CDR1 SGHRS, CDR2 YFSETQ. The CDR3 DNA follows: TGCGCCAGCAGCTTAGGTACGACGGTACGAGGCTACACCTTC. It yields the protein CASSLGTTVRGYTF.

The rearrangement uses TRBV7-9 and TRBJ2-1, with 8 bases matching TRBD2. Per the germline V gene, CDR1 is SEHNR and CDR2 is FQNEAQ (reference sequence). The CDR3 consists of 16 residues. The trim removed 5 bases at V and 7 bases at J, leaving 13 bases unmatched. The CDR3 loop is CASSHGGLGELNEQFF. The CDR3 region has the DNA TGTGCCAGCAGCCATGGGGGACTAGGAGAGTTGAATGAGCAGTTCTTC.

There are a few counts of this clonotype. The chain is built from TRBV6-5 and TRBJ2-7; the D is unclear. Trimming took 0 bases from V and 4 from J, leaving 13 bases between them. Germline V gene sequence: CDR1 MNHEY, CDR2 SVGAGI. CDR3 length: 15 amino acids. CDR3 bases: TGTGCCAGCAGTTACTCCGAAAGGTTCCCGTACGAGCAGTACTTC. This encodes CASSYSERFPYEQYF.

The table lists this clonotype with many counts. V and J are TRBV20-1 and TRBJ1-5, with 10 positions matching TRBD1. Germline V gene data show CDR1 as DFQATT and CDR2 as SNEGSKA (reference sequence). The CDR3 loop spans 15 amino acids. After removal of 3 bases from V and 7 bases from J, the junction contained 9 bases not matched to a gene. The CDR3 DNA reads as TGCAGTGCTAGCTTAGGGGGGACAGGGGAACAGCCCCAGCATTTT. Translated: CSASLGGTGEQPQHF.